The rows below give T cell receptor beta chains drawn from one sample of a study of T cell responses to AZD1222 COVID-19 vaccine. Sequenced by immunoSEQ multiplex PCR; TCRdb stores in-frame clones only, minus some. The table lists 150,000 to 200,000 clones, about 92% of them singletons. Specimen: peripheral blood, collected on day 0 of AZD1222 vaccination. Receptors were obtained from an adult in good health. CDR3s include the opening cysteine and the closing phenylalanine or tryptophan.

V: TRBV7-9
CDR3: CASSLAGYHGYTF

V: TRBV5-1
CDR3: CASSGGQVFSGVYEQYF

V: TRBV12-3/TRBV12-4
CDR3: CASGRGDTGELFF

V: TRBV5-1
CDR3: CASSLGLVAGGLNEQFF

V: TRBV7-9
CDR3: CASSFATGSPGNTIYF

V: TRBV5-1
CDR3: CASSPHLPYGYTF

V: TRBV3-1/TRBV3-2
CDR3: CASSPWDGRSGNTIYF

V: TRBV28
CDR3: CASSSALNTEAFF

V: TRBV6-1
CDR3: CASSDRGPSAQYF

V: TRBV19
CDR3: CAREVGGLAGGPNTGELFF

V: TRBV12-3/TRBV12-4
CDR3: CASKGTGRNIQYF

V: TRBV14
CDR3: CASSQVNTEAFF

V: TRBV9
CDR3: CASSAGLAGELFF

V: TRBV6-5
CDR3: CASSYSRGGYTF

V: TRBV5-1
CDR3: CASRNTPKEAFF

V: TRBV18
CDR3: CASSHGITSDNEQFF

V: TRBV29-1
CDR3: CSVQMTGPYGYTF

V: TRBV12-3/TRBV12-4
CDR3: CASSPTLHTEAFF

V: TRBV7-9
CDR3: CASSSGGNEQYF

V: TRBV6-5
CDR3: CASRTDSNTEAFF

V: TRBV30
CDR3: CAWSKPGLFGNTIYF

V: TRBV19
CDR3: CASHGFMNTEAFF